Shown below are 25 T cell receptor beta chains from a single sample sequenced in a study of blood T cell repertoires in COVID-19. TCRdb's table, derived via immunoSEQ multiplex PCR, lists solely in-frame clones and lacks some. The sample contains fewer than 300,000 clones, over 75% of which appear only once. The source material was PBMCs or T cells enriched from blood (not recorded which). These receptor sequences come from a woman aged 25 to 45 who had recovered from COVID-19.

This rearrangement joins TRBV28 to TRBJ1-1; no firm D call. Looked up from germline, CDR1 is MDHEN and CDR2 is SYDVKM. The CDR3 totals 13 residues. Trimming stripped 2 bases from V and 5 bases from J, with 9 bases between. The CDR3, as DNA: TGTGCCAGCAGTTTAGGGCGTAGGACTGAAGCTTTCTTT. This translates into CASSLGRRTEAFF. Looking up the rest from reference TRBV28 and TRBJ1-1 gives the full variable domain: DVKVTQSSRYLVKRTGEKVFLECVQDMDHENMFWYRQDPGLGLRLIYFSYDVKMKEKGDIPEGYSVSREKKERFSLILESASTNQTSMYLCASSLGRRTEAFFGQGTRLTVV.

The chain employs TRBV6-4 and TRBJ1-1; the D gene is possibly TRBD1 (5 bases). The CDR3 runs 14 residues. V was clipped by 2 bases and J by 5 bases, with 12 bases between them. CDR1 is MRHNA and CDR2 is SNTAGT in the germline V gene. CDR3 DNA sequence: TGTGCCAGCAGTGACCCGGGGCGGGATACTGAAGCTTTCTTT. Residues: CASSDPGRDTEAFF.

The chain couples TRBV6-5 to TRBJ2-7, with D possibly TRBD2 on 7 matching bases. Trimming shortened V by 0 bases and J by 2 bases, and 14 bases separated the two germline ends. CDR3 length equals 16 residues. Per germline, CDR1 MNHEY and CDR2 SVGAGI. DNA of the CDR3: TGTGCCAGCAGTTACTCTAGTGGGGGGGCCCCCTACGAGCAGTACTTC. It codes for CASSYSSGGAPYEQYF.

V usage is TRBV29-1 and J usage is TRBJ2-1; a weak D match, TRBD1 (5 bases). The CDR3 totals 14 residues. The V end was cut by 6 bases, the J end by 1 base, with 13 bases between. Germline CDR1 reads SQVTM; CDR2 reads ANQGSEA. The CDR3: CSVSHRRSYNEQFF. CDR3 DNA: TGCAGCGTCTCACACAGGCGGTCCTACAATGAGCAGTTCTTC.

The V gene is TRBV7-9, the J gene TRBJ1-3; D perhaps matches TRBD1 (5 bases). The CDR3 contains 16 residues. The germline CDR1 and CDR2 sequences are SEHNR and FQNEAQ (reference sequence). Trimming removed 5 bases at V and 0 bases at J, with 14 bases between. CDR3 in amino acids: CASSLRRGTSGNTIYF. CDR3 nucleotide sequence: TGTGCCAGCAGCCTAAGGAGGGGCACCTCTGGAAACACCATATATTTT.

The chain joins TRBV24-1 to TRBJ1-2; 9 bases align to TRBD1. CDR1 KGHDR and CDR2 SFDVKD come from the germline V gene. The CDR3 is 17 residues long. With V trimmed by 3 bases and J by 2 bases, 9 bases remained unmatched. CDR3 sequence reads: CATSDPTGGRTNYGYTF. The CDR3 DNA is TGTGCCACCAGTGATCCTACAGGGGGCCGAACCAACTATGGCTACACCTTC.

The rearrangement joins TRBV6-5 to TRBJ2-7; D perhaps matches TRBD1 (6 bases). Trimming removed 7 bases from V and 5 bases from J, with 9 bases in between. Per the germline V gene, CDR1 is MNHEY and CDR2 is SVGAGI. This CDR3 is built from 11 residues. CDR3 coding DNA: TGTGCCAGCATACAGGGCCACGAGCAGTACTTC. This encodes CASIQGHEQYF.

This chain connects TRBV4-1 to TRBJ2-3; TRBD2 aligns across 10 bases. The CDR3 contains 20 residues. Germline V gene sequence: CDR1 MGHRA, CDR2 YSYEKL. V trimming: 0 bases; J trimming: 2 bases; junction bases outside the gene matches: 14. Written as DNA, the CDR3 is TGCGCCAGCAGCCAAGATGTGTCGGGGAATAGCGGGAGGTTCACAGATACGCAGTATTTT. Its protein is CASSQDVSGNSGRFTDTQYF.

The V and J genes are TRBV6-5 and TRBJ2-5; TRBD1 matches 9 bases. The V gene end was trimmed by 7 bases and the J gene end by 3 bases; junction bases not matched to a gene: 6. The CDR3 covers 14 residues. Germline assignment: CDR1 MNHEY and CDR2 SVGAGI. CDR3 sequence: CASNHRGREETQYF. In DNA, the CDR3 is TGTGCCAGCAATCACAGGGGGCGGGAAGAGACCCAGTACTTC.

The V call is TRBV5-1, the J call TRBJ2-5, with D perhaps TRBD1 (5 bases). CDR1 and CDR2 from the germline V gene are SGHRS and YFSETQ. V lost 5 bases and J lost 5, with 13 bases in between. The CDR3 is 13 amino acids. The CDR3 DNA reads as TGCGCCAGCAGGTGGGGCCTCCAGGAGACCCAGTACTTC. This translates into CASRWGLQETQYF.

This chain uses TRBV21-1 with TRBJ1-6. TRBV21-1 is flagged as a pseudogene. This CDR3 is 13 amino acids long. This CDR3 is CASSRGGYSPLHF. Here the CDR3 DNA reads TGTGCCAGCAGCAGGGGAGGGTATTCACCCCTCCACTTT.

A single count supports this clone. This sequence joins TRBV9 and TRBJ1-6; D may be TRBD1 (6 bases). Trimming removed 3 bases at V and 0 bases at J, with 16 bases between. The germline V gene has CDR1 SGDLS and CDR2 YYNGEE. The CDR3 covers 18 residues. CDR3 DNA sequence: TGTGCCAGCAGCGAGGGGGAGGGACGAAGCTCCTATAATTCACCCCTCCACTTT. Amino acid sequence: CASSEGEGRSSYNSPLHF.

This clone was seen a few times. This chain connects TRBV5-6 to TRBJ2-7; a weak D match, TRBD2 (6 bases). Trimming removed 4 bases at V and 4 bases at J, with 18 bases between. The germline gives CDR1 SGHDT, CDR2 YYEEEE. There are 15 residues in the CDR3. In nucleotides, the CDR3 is TGTGCCAGCAGCGGAGGGGTGGCGGGACCGTACGAGCAGTACTTC. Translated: CASSGGVAGPYEQYF.

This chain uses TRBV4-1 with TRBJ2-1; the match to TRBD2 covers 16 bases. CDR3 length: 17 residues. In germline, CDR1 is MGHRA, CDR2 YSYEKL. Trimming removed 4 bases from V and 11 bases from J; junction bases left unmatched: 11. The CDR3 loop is CASSLSPGLAGGEKQFF. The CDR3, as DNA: TGCGCCAGCAGCCTTAGTCCGGGACTAGCGGGAGGGGAGAAGCAGTTCTTC.

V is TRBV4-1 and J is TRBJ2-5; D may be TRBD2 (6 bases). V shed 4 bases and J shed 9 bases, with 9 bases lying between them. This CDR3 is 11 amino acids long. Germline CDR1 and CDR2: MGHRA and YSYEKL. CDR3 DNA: TGCGCCAGCAGCCGCGGAGGGGCCCAGTACTTC. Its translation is CASSRGGAQYF.

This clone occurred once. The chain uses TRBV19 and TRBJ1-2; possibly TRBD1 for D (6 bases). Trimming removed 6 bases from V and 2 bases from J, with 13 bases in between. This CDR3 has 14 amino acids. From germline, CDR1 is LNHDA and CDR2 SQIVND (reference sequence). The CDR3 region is CASSADSSNYGYTF. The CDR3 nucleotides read TGTGCCAGTAGCGCGGACAGCTCGAACTATGGCTACACCTTC.

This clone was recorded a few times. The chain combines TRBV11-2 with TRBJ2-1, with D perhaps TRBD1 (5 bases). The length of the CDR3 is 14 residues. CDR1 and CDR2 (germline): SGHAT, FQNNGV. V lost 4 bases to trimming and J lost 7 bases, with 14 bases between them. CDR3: CASSYIRGWNEQFF. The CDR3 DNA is TGTGCCAGCAGCTACATTAGGGGTTGGAATGAGCAGTTCTTC.

CDR3 nucleotide sequence: TGTGCCAGCAGCTTGAGTCTTCGTAATTCACCCCTCCACTTT. This encodes CASSLSLRNSPLHF. The chain employs TRBV7-2 and TRBJ1-6; D gene unclear. V was shortened by 3 bases and J by 6 bases, with 9 bases between the two germline ends. This CDR3 region has 14 residues. CDR1 SGHTA and CDR2 FQGNSA come from the germline V gene.

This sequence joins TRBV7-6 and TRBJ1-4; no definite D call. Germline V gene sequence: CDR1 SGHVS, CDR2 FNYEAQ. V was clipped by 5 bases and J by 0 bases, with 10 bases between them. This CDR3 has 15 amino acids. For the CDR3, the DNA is TGTGCCAGCAGCCCATGGCAGTCAACTAATGAAAAACTGTTTTTT. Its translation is CASSPWQSTNEKLFF.

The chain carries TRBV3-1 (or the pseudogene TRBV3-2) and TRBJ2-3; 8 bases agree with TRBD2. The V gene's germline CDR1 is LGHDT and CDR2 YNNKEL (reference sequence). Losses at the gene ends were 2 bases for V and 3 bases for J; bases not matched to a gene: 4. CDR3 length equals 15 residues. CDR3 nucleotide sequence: TGTGCCAGCAGCCAAATGACTAGCGATACAGATACGCAGTATTTT. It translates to CASSQMTSDTDTQYF.

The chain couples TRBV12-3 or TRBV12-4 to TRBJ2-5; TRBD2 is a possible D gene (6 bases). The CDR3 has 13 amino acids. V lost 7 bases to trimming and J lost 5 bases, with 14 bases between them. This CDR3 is CASKSRGGETQYF. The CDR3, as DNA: TGTGCCAGCAAGTCACGTGGGGGGGAGACCCAGTACTTC.

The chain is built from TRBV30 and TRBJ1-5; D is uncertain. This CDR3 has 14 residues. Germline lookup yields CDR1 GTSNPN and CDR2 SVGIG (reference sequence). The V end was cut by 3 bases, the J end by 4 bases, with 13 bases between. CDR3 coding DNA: TGTGCCTGGAGCTCAGGCGAGTGGAATCAGCCCCAGCATTTT. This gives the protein CAWSSGEWNQPQHF.

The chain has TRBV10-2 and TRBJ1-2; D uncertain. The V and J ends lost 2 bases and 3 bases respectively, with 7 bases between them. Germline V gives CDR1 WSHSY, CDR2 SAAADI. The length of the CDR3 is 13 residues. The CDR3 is CASSEGQHYGYTF. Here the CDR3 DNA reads TGCGCCAGCAGTGAGGGGCAGCACTATGGCTACACCTTC.

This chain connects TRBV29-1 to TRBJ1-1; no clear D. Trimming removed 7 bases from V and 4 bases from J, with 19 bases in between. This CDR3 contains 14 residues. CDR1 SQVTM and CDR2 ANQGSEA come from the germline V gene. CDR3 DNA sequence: TGCAGCGCCCGACCGGGGAGCGCTAGCACTGAAGCTTTCTTT. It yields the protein CSARPGSASTEAFF. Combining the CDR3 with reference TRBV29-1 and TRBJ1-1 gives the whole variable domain SAVISQKPSRDICQRGTSLTIQCQVDSQVTMMFWYRQQPGQSLTLIATANQGSEATYESGFVIDKFPISRPNLTFSTLTVSNMSPEDSSIYLCSARPGSASTEAFFGQGTRLTVV.

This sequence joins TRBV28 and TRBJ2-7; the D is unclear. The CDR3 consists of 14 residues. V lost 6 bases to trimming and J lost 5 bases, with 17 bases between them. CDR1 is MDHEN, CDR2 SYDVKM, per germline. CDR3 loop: CASRPLVVSHEQYF. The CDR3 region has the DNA TGTGCCAGCAGACCATTAGTAGTGAGCCACGAGCAGTACTTC.